Following are 30 T cell receptor beta chains from one sample sequenced in a study of cytomegalovirus exposure and HLA in healthy donors. A multiplex PCR was run with 60 Vbeta primers and 13 Jbeta primers. Only in-frame clones appear in the TCRdb table, and some are missing; sequencing was by immunoSEQ multiplex PCR. Of approximately 130,000 clones listed, just under 80% were seen once; the top ten hold roughly 1.1%. Sequenced input: PBMCs. Every receptor here comes from a male donor in good health and CMV-seronegative.

V usage is TRBV27 and J usage is TRBJ2-5, with 8 nucleotides matching TRBD1. The length of the CDR3 is 14 residues. V lost 5 bases to trimming and J lost 3 bases; unmatched junction nucleotides: 5. Germline CDR1 MNHEY, CDR2 SMNVEV (reference sequence). This CDR3 reads CASSQMTGEETQYF. CDR3 bases: TGTGCCAGCAGTCAAATGACAGGGGAAGAGACCCAGTACTTC.

The chain links TRBV5-4 to TRBJ2-3; 11 bases agree with TRBD2. Losses at the gene ends were 5 bases for V and 2 bases for J; bases not matched to a gene: 4. The length of the CDR3 is 15 residues. Germline values: CDR1 SGHNT, CDR2 YYREEE (reference sequence). The CDR3 loop is CASSSSGGITDTQYF. CDR3 sequence (DNA): TGTGCCAGCAGTTCTAGCGGGGGGATCACAGATACGCAGTATTTT.

The chain employs TRBV27 and TRBJ2-1; TRBD2 might be the D (7 bases). The CDR3 has 16 amino acids. Germline V gives CDR1 MNHEY, CDR2 SMNVEV (reference sequence). The V end lost 2 bases, the J end lost 2 bases, and 13 bases lay between the germline ends. In nucleotides, the CDR3 is TGTGCCAGCAGTTTAGGGAGGGGGATCACCTACAATGAGCAGTTCTTC. Its protein product is CASSLGRGITYNEQFF.

The chain joins TRBV29-1 to TRBJ2-7; 7 bases match TRBD1. The CDR3 has 12 amino acids. V lost 3 bases and J lost 1; bases outside the gene matches: 0. Per the germline V gene, CDR1 is SQVTM and CDR2 is ANQGSEA. The DNA for the CDR3 is TGCAGCGTTGAGGGACAGTCCTACGAGCAGTACTTC. This translates into CSVEGQSYEQYF.

The chain combines TRBV6-5 with TRBJ1-1; 8 positions match TRBD1. CDR1 MNHEY and CDR2 SVGAGI come from the germline V gene. This CDR3 spans 14 amino acids. J lost 5 bases, V lost 4 bases, and 6 bases had no gene match. This chain's CDR3 is CASSFGQGNTEAFF. The CDR3 DNA follows: TGTGCCAGCAGTTTCGGACAGGGTAATACTGAAGCTTTCTTT.

The V gene is TRBV7-9, the J gene TRBJ2-5, with 7 positions matching TRBD1. The CDR3 totals 13 residues. With V trimmed by 4 bases and J by 7 bases, 6 bases remained unmatched. The germline CDR1 and CDR2 sequences are SEHNR and FQNEAQ (reference sequence). Here the CDR3 reads CASSSGQLTTQYF. DNA for the CDR3: TGTGCCAGCAGCTCGGGACAGCTAACGACCCAGTACTTC.

The table lists this clone with a few counts. The V and J genes are TRBV4-3 and TRBJ1-3; D may be TRBD1 (6 bases). CDR1 is LGHNA, CDR2 YSLEER, per germline. V was shortened by 3 bases and J by 2 bases, with 8 bases between the two germline ends. The length of the CDR3 is 14 residues. The CDR3 loop is CASSHTGTGNTIYF. CDR3 DNA: TGCGCCAGCAGCCACACAGGGACTGGAAACACCATATATTTT.

V usage is TRBV11-2 and J usage is TRBJ1-2; maybe TRBD1 (6 bases). Deletions cut 1 base from V and 4 bases from J, with 7 bases between. This CDR3 has 13 residues. CDR1 is SGHAT and CDR2 is FQNNGV in the germline V gene. As DNA, the CDR3 is TGTGCCAGCAGCTTAGGGACAGCCTATGGCTACACCTTC. Amino acids: CASSLGTAYGYTF.

The chain couples TRBV11-2 to TRBJ1-4, with D possibly being TRBD1 (5 bases). Germline CDR1 is SGHAT and CDR2 is FQNNGV. The V end lost 3 bases, the J end lost 4 bases, and 12 bases lay between the germline ends. The CDR3 is 15 amino acids. The CDR3 DNA is TGTGCCAGCAGCTTTATTTCCGGGGGTAATGAAAAACTGTTTTTT. Translation gives CASSFISGGNEKLFF. Based on the CDR3 plus reference TRBV11-2 and TRBJ1-4, the full variable domain is EAGVAQSPRYKIIEKRQSVAFWCNPISGHATLYWYQQILGQGPKLLIQFQNNGVVDDSQLPKDRFSAERLKGVDSTLKIQPAKLEDSAVYLCASSFISGGNEKLFFGSGTQLSVL.

Details on this clone: At one of its ends the junction is not consistent with the germline gene, which may arise from a read error. The CDR3 DNA reads as TGTTCCAGCAGCAAACAGGGCGATGAGCAGTTCTTC. Protein product: CSSSKQGDEQFF. The chain joins TRBV7-9 to TRBJ2-1, with D maybe TRBD1 (6 bases). This CDR3 is 12 amino acids long. Germline CDR1 reads SEHNR; CDR2 reads FQNEAQ (reference sequence).

The rearrangement joins TRBV15 to TRBJ1-4; 9 bases fit TRBD1. CDR3 length equals 16 residues. Germline V gene data show CDR1 as LNHNV and CDR2 as YYDKDF (reference sequence). V was clipped by 0 bases and J by 4 bases; unmatched bases: 3. The CDR3 nucleotides are TGTGCCACCAGCAGAGATCCGGGACAGGGTAATGAAAAACTGTTTTTT. This gives the protein CATSRDPGQGNEKLFF.

The chain is built from TRBV5-8 and TRBJ2-5, with TRBD2 matching over 12 bases. The germline CDR1 and CDR2 sequences are SGHTS and YDEGEE. The V segment lost 0 bases and the J segment 3 bases; nucleotides outside the gene matches: 3. The CDR3 has 16 amino acids. This CDR3 reads CASSLAASGGEETQYF. Written as DNA, the CDR3 is TGTGCCAGCAGCTTGGCGGCTAGCGGGGGGGAAGAGACCCAGTACTTC. The variable domain in full, completed from reference TRBV5-8 and TRBJ2-5, reads EAGVTQSPTHLIKTRGQQATLRCSPISGHTSVYWYQQALGLGLQFLLWYDEGEERNRGNFPPRFSGRQFPNYSSELNVNALELEDSALYLCASSLAASGGEETQYFGPGTRLLVL.

The chain uses TRBV5-4 and TRBJ1-4, with 10 bases aligning to TRBD1. The germline V gene has CDR1 SGHNT and CDR2 YYREEE (reference sequence). This CDR3 comprises 17 residues. J gave up 1 base and V 0 bases, and 3 bases lay outside the gene matches. The DNA of the CDR3 is TGTGCCAGCAGCTTGGGACAGGGGGCGCAAACTAATGAAAAACTGTTTTTT. Protein sequence: CASSLGQGAQTNEKLFF.

In this sample, this clone turned up a few times. The chain is built from TRBV4-1 and TRBJ1-4; tentative D call: TRBD1 (5 bases). Germline V gene data show CDR1 as MGHRA and CDR2 as YSYEKL. Trimming removed 1 base from V and 1 base from J, with 7 bases in between. The CDR3 loop spans 15 amino acids. CDR3 in DNA: TGCGCCAGCAGCCAAGCGGGACTAACTAATGAAAAACTGTTTTTT. Translating gives CASSQAGLTNEKLFF.

This chain uses TRBV2 with TRBJ1-5; 7 bases fit TRBD1. The CDR3 consists of 14 residues. Germline V gene lookup returns CDR1 SNHLY and CDR2 FYNNEI. Germline trimming cut 4 bases from V and 7 bases from J; bases unmatched to any gene: 7. The CDR3: CASSGTGWEQPQHF. In nucleotides, the CDR3 is TGTGCCAGCAGTGGGACAGGTTGGGAACAGCCCCAGCATTTT.

The V gene is TRBV29-1, the J gene TRBJ2-1, with 7 nucleotides matching TRBD2. Germline CDR1 and CDR2: SQVTM and ANQGSEA. V gave up 1 base and J gave up 7 bases; unmatched junction bases: 7. The CDR3 spans 14 residues. The CDR3 bases are TGCAGCGTTGAAGGGGGGGGTGTCGCTAATGAGCAGTTCTTC. This gives the protein CSVEGGGVANEQFF.

The chain couples TRBV7-2 to TRBJ2-7; the D gene is possibly TRBD2 (6 bases). Deletions cut 2 bases from V and 3 bases from J, with 14 bases between. The CDR3 consists of 15 residues. Germline V lookup: CDR1 SGHTA, CDR2 FQGNSA. The CDR3 loop is CASSLSRGLSYEQYF. CDR3 in DNA: TGTGCCAGCAGCTTATCCCGGGGGTTGAGCTACGAGCAGTACTTC.

On this clone itself: The CDR3 does not end in the conserved phenylalanine or tryptophan, so this is likely a read error. The chain links TRBV6-6 to TRBJ1-1; 9 bases map to TRBD1. Per germline, CDR1 MNHNY and CDR2 SVGAGI (reference sequence). Losses at the gene ends were 6 bases for V and 0 bases for J; bases not matched to a gene: 5. The CDR3 length is 15 residues. The CDR3 DNA sequence: TGTGCCAGCAGAGAATACAGGGGGCTGAACACTGAAGCTTTCCTT. This translates into CASREYRGLNTEAFL.

The V call is TRBV27, the J call TRBJ2-1; 10 bases line up with TRBD2. V lost 2 bases and J lost 2; bases outside the gene matches: 15. CDR3 length: 20 amino acids. Germline CDR1 reads MNHEY; CDR2 reads SMNVEV (reference sequence). CDR3 sequence: CASSLGGVSRLAGPYNEQFF. The CDR3, as DNA: TGTGCCAGCAGTTTAGGAGGGGTTTCCCGACTAGCGGGCCCCTACAATGAGCAGTTCTTC.

V is TRBV5-1 and J is TRBJ1-4; TRBD1 matches at 9 bases. Per germline, CDR1 SGHRS and CDR2 YFSETQ. CDR3 length: 18 residues. V gave up 5 bases and J gave up 4 bases; unmatched junction bases: 15. The CDR3 protein is CASSSQPPTGGNNEKLFF. The CDR3 DNA sequence: TGCGCCAGCAGTTCGCAACCACCCACAGGGGGCAATAATGAAAAACTGTTTTTT.

This chain uses TRBV19 with TRBJ1-3, with a possible D match to TRBD1 (5 bases). V lost 7 bases to trimming and J lost 0 bases, with 13 bases between them. Germline V gene sequence: CDR1 LNHDA, CDR2 SQIVND (reference sequence). The CDR3 length is 15 residues. CDR3 sequence (DNA): TGTGCCAGTATGTGGACGGGGGGCTCTGGAAACACCATATATTTT. Its protein is CASMWTGGSGNTIYF.

The rearrangement uses TRBV7-2 and TRBJ2-5; possible D gene TRBD2, 6 bases. The CDR3 extends over 14 amino acids. V was trimmed by 7 bases and J by 3 bases, leaving 15 bases between them. CDR1 is SGHTA and CDR2 is FQGNSA in the germline V gene. The CDR3 DNA reads as TGTGCCAGCACCCTTAGTTGGGGGGAAGAGACCCAGTACTTC. Translation gives CASTLSWGEETQYF.

This rearrangement joins TRBV30 to TRBJ1-6; D is perhaps TRBD1 (6 bases). The germline V and J ends were trimmed by 3 bases and 0 bases, with 12 bases remaining between them. Germline V lookup: CDR1 GTSNPN, CDR2 SVGIG (reference sequence). The CDR3 runs 16 residues. For the CDR3, the DNA is TGTGCCTGGAGGACCGGGACATTCTCCTATAATTCACCCCTCCACTTT. Its translation is CAWRTGTFSYNSPLHF.

The chain couples TRBV7-2 to TRBJ1-2, with unresolved D. The CDR3 is 14 amino acids. Germline loops: CDR1 SGHTA, CDR2 FQGNSA. The V end lost 0 bases, the J end lost 3 bases, and 8 bases lay between the germline ends. This CDR3 reads CASSLAMGHYGYTF. The CDR3 region has the DNA TGTGCCAGCAGCTTAGCCATGGGCCACTATGGCTACACCTTC.

The count of this clone is one. Mismatch with germline at one junction end may stem from a read error. The chain links TRBV7-9 to TRBJ1-5; maybe TRBD1 (6 bases). The germline V gene encodes CDR1 SEHNR and CDR2 FQNEAQ (reference sequence). The CDR3 has 16 residues. CDR3 in DNA: TGTTCCAGCAGCTTAGTACGGGGGGCTGACAATCAGCCCCAGCATTTT. It encodes CSSSLVRGADNQPQHF.

This chain uses TRBV18 with TRBJ2-2, with TRBD1 matching 9 bases. J was trimmed by 5 bases and V by 0 bases; bases with no gene match: 4. This CDR3 is 16 amino acids long. Germline V gives CDR1 KGHSH, CDR2 LQKENI. The CDR3 sequence: CASSPPGQGKTGELFF. The CDR3 DNA reads TGTGCCAGCTCACCACCGGGACAGGGAAAGACCGGGGAGCTGTTTTTT.

This chain links TRBV7-3 with TRBJ2-7; 9 bases agree with TRBD2. This CDR3 has 15 amino acids. Germline lookup yields CDR1 SGHTA and CDR2 FQGTGA. Trimming took 2 bases from V and 4 from J; bases not matched to a gene: 6. In DNA form, the CDR3 reads TGTGCCAGCAGCTTAGTAGCGGGGGCGGAGTACGAGCAGTACTTC. This encodes CASSLVAGAEYEQYF.

The V and J genes are TRBV5-5 and TRBJ1-2; D remains unclear. Germline CDR1 and CDR2: SGHKS and YYEKEE (reference sequence). V gave up 4 bases and J gave up 4 bases, with 17 bases separating them. The CDR3 runs 15 residues. The CDR3 DNA reads as TGTGCCAGCAGCCTTGTAGCCTCGGAGGGCTATGGCTACACCTTC. This gives the protein CASSLVASEGYGYTF. Full variable domain (rest looked up from reference TRBV5-5 and TRBJ1-2): DAGVTQSPTHLIKTRGQQVTLRCSPISGHKSVSWYQQVLGQGPQFIFQYYEKEERGRGNFPDRFSARQFPNYSSELNVNALLLGDSALYLCASSLVASEGYGYTFGSGTRLTVV.

This chain links TRBV4-2 with TRBJ2-5; D possibly corresponds to TRBD1 (6 bases). The end of the DNA fits TRBJ2-7 better, so the J call may be wrong. The CDR3 has 14 residues. CDR1 LGHNA and CDR2 YNFKEQ come from the germline V gene. In DNA, the CDR3 is TGTGCCAGCAGCCGGGACACCAGCTCCTACGAGCAGTACTTC. Translating it yields CASSRDTSSYEQYF.

V gene TRBV6-1 combines with J gene TRBJ2-7; 12 nucleotides line up with TRBD1. The CDR3 is 13 residues long. CDR1 is MNHNS and CDR2 is SASEGT in the germline V gene. J was trimmed by 9 bases and V by 8 bases; bases with no gene match: 8. CDR3 loop: CASDRDRGPVQYF. The CDR3 coding sequence is TGTGCCAGCGACCGGGACAGGGGGCCAGTGCAGTACTTC.